This T cell receptor beta chain comes out of a study of blood T cell repertoires in COVID-19. V lost 3 bases to trimming and J lost 10 bases; unmatched junction nucleotides: 8. The germline CDR1 and CDR2 sequences are DFQATT and SNEGSKA (reference sequence). The CDR3 is made up of 14 amino acids. The authors' processing: Counts of nucleated cells, estimated from reference gene primer amplification, were obtained. Profiling relied on immunoSEQ multiplex PCR, and the TCRdb table lists in-frame clones only, not all of them. That table supplies the V and J calls and clone size; D and trimming were determined from the DNA. The repertoire holds some 150,000 clones, about 86% seen once, with 1.5% in the top ten.

The rearrangement uses TRBV20-1 and TRBJ2-1, with TRBD2 identical over 11 bases. Source material: peripheral blood. The receptor comes from a woman in her sixties or seventies with acute or convalescent COVID-19. In nucleotides, the CDR3 is TGCAGTGCTAGTCGGCTAGCGGGGGGCACGGAGCAGTTCTTC. It is translated as CSASRLAGGTEQFF.